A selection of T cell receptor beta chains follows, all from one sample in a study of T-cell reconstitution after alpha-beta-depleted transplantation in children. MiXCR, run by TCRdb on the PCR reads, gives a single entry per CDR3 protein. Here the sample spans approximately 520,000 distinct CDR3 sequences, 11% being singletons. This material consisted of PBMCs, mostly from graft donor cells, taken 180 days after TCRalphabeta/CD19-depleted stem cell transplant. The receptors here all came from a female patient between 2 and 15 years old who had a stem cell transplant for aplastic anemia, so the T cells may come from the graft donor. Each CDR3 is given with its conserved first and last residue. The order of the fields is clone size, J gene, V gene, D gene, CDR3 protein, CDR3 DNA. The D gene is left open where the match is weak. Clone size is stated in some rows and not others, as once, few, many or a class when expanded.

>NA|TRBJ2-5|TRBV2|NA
CASMVYRQLQETQYF
TGTGCCAGCATGGTCTACCGACAGTTGCAAGAGACCCAGTACTTC
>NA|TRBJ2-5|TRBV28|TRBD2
CASSRGRLVDQYF
TGTGCCAGCAGTCGCGGGAGACTCGTGGACCAGTACTTC
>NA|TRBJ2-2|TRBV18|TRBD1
CASSPPGTGTGGLFF
TGTGCCAGCTCACCACCGGGGACAGGCACCGGGGGGCTGTTTTTT
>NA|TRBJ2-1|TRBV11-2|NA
CASSLKWPSVISYNEQFF
TGTGCCAGCAGCTTGAAGTGGCCTAGCGTCATTTCCTACAATGAGCAGTTCTTC
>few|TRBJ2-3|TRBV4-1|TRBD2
CASSQAGGRGSDTQYF
TGCGCCAGCAGCCAAGCAGGCGGGAGAGGTTCAGATACGCAGTATTTT
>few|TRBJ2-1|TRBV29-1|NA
CSVGRLSGRGSYNEQFF
TGCAGCGTTGGCCGACTCTCTGGGCGAGGCTCCTACAATGAGCAGTTCTTC
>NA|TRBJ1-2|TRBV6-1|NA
CASTSWGMGHGYTF
TGTGCCAGCACCTCCTGGGGGATGGGTCATGGCTACACCTTC
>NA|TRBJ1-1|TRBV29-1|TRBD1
CSVGTGGLNTEAFF
TGCAGCGTCGGGACAGGGGGCCTGAACACTGAAGCTTTCTTT
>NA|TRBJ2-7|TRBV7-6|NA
CASSLASRAASSYEQYF
TGTGCCAGCAGCTTAGCGTCAAGGGCAGCCAGCTCCTACGAGCAGTACTTC
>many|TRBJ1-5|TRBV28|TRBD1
CASSLFRQGRLLNQPQHF
TGTGCCAGCAGTTTGTTTCGACAGGGCCGGCTCCTAAATCAGCCCCAGCATTTT
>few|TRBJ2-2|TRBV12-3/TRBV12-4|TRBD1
CASSTGGENTGELFF
TGTGCCAGCAGTACAGGGGGCGAGAACACCGGGGAGCTGTTTTTT
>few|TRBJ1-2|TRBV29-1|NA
CSVAPGYTF
TGCAGCGTCGCGCCTGGCTACACCTTC
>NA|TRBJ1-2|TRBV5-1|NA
CASSPRTPVPQRYTF
TGCGCCAGCAGCCCAAGGACACCGGTCCCCCAGCGCTACACCTTC
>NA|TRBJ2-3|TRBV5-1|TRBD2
CASSLWTSGTTDTQYF
TGCGCCAGCAGCCTATGGACTAGCGGGACCACAGATACGCAGTATTTT
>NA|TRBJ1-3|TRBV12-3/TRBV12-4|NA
CASSLGGLFSGNTIYF
TGTGCCAGCAGTTTAGGCGGACTGTTCTCTGGAAACACCATATATTTT
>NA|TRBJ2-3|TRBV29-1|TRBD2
CSVEPLGRGTDTQYF
TGCAGCGTTGAACCGCTCGGGAGGGGTACGGATACGCAGTATTTT
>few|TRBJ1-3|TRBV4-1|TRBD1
CASSQGDRGSSGNTIYF
TGCGCCAGCAGCCAAGGGGACAGGGGGTCGTCTGGAAACACCATATATTTT
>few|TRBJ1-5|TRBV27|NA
CASSLLRGGNQPQHF
TGTGCCAGCAGTTTACTCCGAGGGGGCAATCAGCCCCAGCATTTT
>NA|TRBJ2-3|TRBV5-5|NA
CASSSQTRLGTDTQYF
TGTGCCAGCAGCTCCCAGACTAGGTTGGGCACAGATACGCAGTATTTT
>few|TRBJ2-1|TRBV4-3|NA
CASSLYEGTPSYNEQFF
TGCGCCAGCAGCCTATACGAGGGGACTCCTTCCTACAATGAGCAGTTCTTC
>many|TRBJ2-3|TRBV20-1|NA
CSAGKRQAGQYF
TGCAGTGCTGGTAAACGACAGGCGGGGCAGTATTTT
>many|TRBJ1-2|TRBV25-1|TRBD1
CASRSTGGAGGYTF
TGTGCCAGCAGATCGACAGGGGGCGCTGGGGGCTACACCTTC
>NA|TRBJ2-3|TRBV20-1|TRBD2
CSARRTSGSADTQYF
TGCAGTGCCCGCCGGACTAGCGGGAGTGCAGATACGCAGTATTTT
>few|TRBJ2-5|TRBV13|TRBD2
CASGAGGIQETQYF
TGTGCCAGCGGCGCGGGGGGAATCCAAGAGACCCAGTACTTC
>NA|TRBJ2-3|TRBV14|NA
CASSRTWGPQVRSTDTQYF
TGTGCCAGCAGCCGTACGTGGGGGCCCCAAGTCCGAAGCACAGATACGCAGTATTTT
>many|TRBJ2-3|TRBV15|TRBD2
CATGASGRADTQYF
TGTGCCACGGGGGCCAGCGGGAGGGCCGATACGCAGTATTTT
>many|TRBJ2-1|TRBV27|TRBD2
CASSLIAGGPYNEQFF
TGTGCCAGCAGTCTCATAGCGGGAGGGCCCTACAATGAGCAGTTCTTC
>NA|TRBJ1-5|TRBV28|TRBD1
CASSHTGGGQPQHF
TGTGCCAGCAGCCATACAGGGGGAGGCCAGCCCCAGCATTTT
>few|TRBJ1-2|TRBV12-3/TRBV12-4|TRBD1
CASRRQGALLGYGYTF
TGTGCCAGCAGGAGACAGGGGGCGCTTCTAGGGTATGGCTACACCTTC
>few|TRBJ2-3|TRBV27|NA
CASSLSSWVGAQYF
TGTGCCAGCAGTTTATCGAGCTGGGTCGGTGCGCAGTATTTT
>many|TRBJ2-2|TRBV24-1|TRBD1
CATGAGQVNTGELFF
TGTGCCACCGGGGCTGGACAGGTGAACACCGGGGAGCTGTTTTTT
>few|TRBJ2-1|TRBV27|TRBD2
CASRGTSGRNEQFF
TGTGCCAGCAGGGGGACTAGCGGGAGGAATGAGCAGTTCTTC
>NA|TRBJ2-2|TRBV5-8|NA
CASSSQYRANTGELFF
TGTGCCAGCAGCTCACAATACAGGGCTAACACCGGGGAGCTGTTTTTT
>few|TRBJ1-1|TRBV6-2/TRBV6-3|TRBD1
CASRGQGRSGTEAFF
TGTGCCAGCAGGGGACAGGGAAGATCCGGCACTGAAGCTTTCTTT
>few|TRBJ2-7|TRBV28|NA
CASSLSFWGSPGEQYF
TGTGCCAGCAGTTTATCTTTCTGGGGATCCCCGGGTGAGCAGTACTTC
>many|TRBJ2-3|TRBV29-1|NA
CSVANFDGLSTDTQYF
TGCAGCGTTGCCAACTTCGACGGGCTAAGCACAGATACGCAGTATTTT
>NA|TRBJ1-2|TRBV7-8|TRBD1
CASSRSGTGPYGYTF
TGTGCCAGCAGCAGGTCCGGGACAGGGCCCTATGGCTACACCTTC
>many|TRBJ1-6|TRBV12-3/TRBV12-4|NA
CASSLLGYNSPLHF
TGTGCCAGCAGTTTACTGGGGTATAATTCACCCCTCCACTTT
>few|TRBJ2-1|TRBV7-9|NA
CASSLGGSGVYNEQFF
TGTGCCAGCAGCTTAGGGGGTAGCGGAGTCTACAATGAGCAGTTCTTC
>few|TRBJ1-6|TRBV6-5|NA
CASSYGLRGLHSPLHF
TGTGCCAGCAGTTACGGTCTTCGGGGTTTGCATTCACCCCTCCACTTT
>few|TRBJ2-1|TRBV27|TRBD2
CASSFRAGGSYNEQFF
TGTGCCAGCAGTTTTCGGGCGGGAGGGTCCTACAATGAGCAGTTCTTC